This entry concerns a single T cell receptor (beta chain). The antigen is unknown. The data belong to a study of T cell repertoires in cytomegalovirus infection. Study-level information: It can be stated that public TCR beta signatures indicated CMV infection as well as a matching HLA type.

TCRdb analysed the reads with MiXCR anew, one entry per CDR3 protein. The sample has 510,000 or so distinct CDR3 sequences; less than 30% are singletons. In germline, CDR1 is SGHAT, CDR2 FQNNGV. This CDR3 is built from 14 residues. V dropped 5 bases and J dropped 0 bases, with 8 bases sitting between them. General study results and limits: CMV carriers having the relevant HLA were flagged by cumulative public TCR beta family frequency. Ex vivo responses were dominated by HLA-C-restricted CMV-specific TCR beta clonotypes.

Sequencing input: PBMCs. The gene calls are TRBV11-2 and TRBJ2-1, with D uncertain. This clonotype was obtained from a human donor in good health (CMV status not recorded). Some clones in this sample may be carry-over from other donors' samples. CDR3 DNA: TGTGCCAGCAGCCCTTACCTCTCCTACAATGAGCAGTTCTTC. This sequence encodes CASSPYLSYNEQFF.